Each of the 4 T cell receptor beta chains below was sequenced from the same sample in a study of Ad26.COV2.S vaccination and SARS-CoV-2 variants. TCRdb keeps only in-frame clones here, not all; method: immunoSEQ multiplex PCR. The repertoire includes about 440,000 clones, 80% to 95% of them detected once, and roughly 4% sits in the top ten. Stated treatment: around 19 received Ad26.COV2.S at low or high dose, single or two shots; roughly 5 received placebo; per-sample allocation not given. Each sample was drawn 63 days after the first injection (of vaccine or placebo). The material sequenced was peripheral blood, taken in a trial of Ad26.COV2.S vaccine versus placebo. These receptor sequences come from a person between 18 and 60 years old who received the Ad26.COV2.S COVID-19 vaccine or a placebo.

V gene TRBV6-5 combines with J gene TRBJ2-4, with a possible D match to TRBD1 (7 bases). Trimming shortened V by 5 bases and J by 5 bases, and 13 bases separated the two germline ends. CDR3 size: 14 residues. From germline, CDR1 is MNHEY and CDR2 SVGAGI. The CDR3 reads CASSTDRRENIQYF. The CDR3 DNA sequence: TGTGCCAGCAGTACGGACAGGAGGGAAAACATTCAGTACTTC.

The chain carries TRBV11-2 and TRBJ2-2; possibly TRBD2 for D (6 bases). Trimming took 1 base from V and 3 from J, leaving 12 bases between them. The germline CDR1 and CDR2 sequences are SGHAT and FQNNGV. The CDR3 has 16 amino acids. CDR3 sequence reads: CASSLGPGVYTGELFF. In DNA, the CDR3 is TGTGCCAGCAGCTTAGGTCCGGGAGTGTACACCGGGGAGCTGTTTTTT.

This chain connects TRBV2 to TRBJ1-2; 11 bases line up with TRBD1. Trimming took 2 bases from V and 8 from J; bases not matched to a gene: 4. The length of the CDR3 is 14 residues. Germline CDR1 SNHLY, CDR2 FYNNEI. Here the CDR3 reads CASSEPGTGGGYTF. The CDR3 nucleotides are TGTGCCAGCAGTGAACCCGGGACAGGGGGAGGCTACACCTTC.

This clone has just one count. The rearrangement uses TRBV7-3 and TRBJ2-3; TRBD2 matches at 9 bases. Losses at the gene ends were 5 bases for V and 3 bases for J; bases not matched to a gene: 6. The CDR3 loop spans 15 amino acids. Looked up from germline, CDR1 is SGHTA and CDR2 is FQGTGA. The CDR3 reads CASSQTSGLTDTQYF. CDR3 DNA sequence: TGTGCCAGCAGCCAAACTAGCGGGTTGACAGATACGCAGTATTTT.